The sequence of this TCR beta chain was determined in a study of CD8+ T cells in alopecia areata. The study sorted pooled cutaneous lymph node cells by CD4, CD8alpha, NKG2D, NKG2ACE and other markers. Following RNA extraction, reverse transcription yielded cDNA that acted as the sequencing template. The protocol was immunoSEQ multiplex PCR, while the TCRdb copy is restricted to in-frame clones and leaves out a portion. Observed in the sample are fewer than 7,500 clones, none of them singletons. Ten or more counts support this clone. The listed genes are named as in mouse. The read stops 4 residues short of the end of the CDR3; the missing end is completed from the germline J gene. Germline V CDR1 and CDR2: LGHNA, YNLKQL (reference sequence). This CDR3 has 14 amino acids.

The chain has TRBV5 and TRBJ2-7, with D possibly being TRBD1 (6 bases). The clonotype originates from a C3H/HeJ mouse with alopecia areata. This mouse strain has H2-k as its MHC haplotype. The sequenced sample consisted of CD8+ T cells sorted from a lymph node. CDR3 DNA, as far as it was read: TGTGCCAGCAGCCAAGAGGGGGACAAATAT. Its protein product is CASSQEGDKY. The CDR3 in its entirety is CASSQEGDKYEQYF.